The 18 T cell receptor beta chains in this list originate from one sample, sequenced in a study of shared clonotypes between healthy human individuals. Positively selected for CCR7, the CD45RO-negative cells used as naive CD8 cells excluded terminally differentiated effector memory CD45RA+ cells. Sequenced by immunoSEQ multiplex PCR; TCRdb stores in-frame clones only, minus some. The table records around 600,000 clones, 85% to 95% of them present only once. Sequenced input: naive CD8+ T cells sorted from blood. The source is a woman in her 30s in good health.

Concerning this clone: The missing conserved phenylalanine or tryptophan at the end of this CDR3 makes a read error likely. It is unclear where the CDR3 begins or ends on the DNA, so no DNA is shown, and the CDR3 is as TCRdb lists it. This sequence joins TRBV27 and TRBJ1-5; the tabulated D call, TRBD1, remains unverified against the DNA. The CDR3 length is 19 residues, termini included. The germline V gene encodes CDR1 MNHEY and CDR2 SMNVEV (reference sequence). CDR3 in amino acids: CASSLLTGTVIYSNQPREA.

The chain joins TRBV6-7 to TRBJ2-2; 14 bases fit TRBD2. TRBV6-7 is recorded as an ORF, its role being uncertain. V shed 4 bases, J shed 3 bases, and the junction held 7 bases outside the gene matches. This CDR3 contains 18 residues. The CDR3 loop reads CASSCLTSGRVHTGELFF. The CDR3 nucleotides are TGTGCCAGCAGTTGCCTGACTAGCGGGAGGGTTCACACCGGGGAGCTGTTTTTT.

V is TRBV2 and J is TRBJ1-2, with D unresolved. The CDR3 totals 13 residues. Trimming took off 6 bases at V and 0 bases at J, with 8 bases between the two ends. CDR1 is SNHLY and CDR2 is FYNNEI in the germline V gene. CDR3 amino acids: CASSQDSNYGYTF. CDR3 nucleotides: TGTGCCAGCAGCCAAGACTCTAACTATGGCTACACCTTC.

The chain has TRBV28 and TRBJ1-1; D gene ambiguous. Germline V gene data show CDR1 as MDHEN and CDR2 as SYDVKM. V was cut by 5 bases and J by 4 bases, with 14 bases left in between. This CDR3 is built from 14 residues. The CDR3 bases are TGTGCCAGCAGTAGGACCCCTTTGGGCACTGAAGCTTTCTTT. It is translated as CASSRTPLGTEAFF. Supplemented by reference TRBV28 and TRBJ1-1, the full variable domain reads DVKVTQSSRYLVKRTGEKVFLECVQDMDHENMFWYRQDPGLGLRLIYFSYDVKMKEKGDIPEGYSVSREKKERFSLILESASTNQTSMYLCASSRTPLGTEAFFGQGTRLTVV.

The chain has TRBV7-8 and TRBJ1-5, with 7 bases identical to TRBD1. The CDR3 loop spans 16 amino acids. Germline values: CDR1 SGHVS, CDR2 FQNEAQ. J was trimmed by 0 bases and V by 4 bases; bases with no gene match: 6. The CDR3 reads CASSSGQDYSNQPQHF. The CDR3 nucleotides read TGTGCCAGCAGCTCTGGACAGGATTATAGCAATCAGCCCCAGCATTTT.

The V call is TRBV11-2, the J call TRBJ2-7, with 10 bases matching TRBD2. The J segment lost 4 bases and the V segment lost 0 bases, leaving 6 bases of the junction unmatched. The germline V gene has CDR1 SGHAT and CDR2 FQNNGV. CDR3 length: 16 residues. CDR3 DNA: TGTGCCAGCAGCTTAGATCAGCCTAGCGGGAGTTACGAGCAGTACTTC. The encoded protein is CASSLDQPSGSYEQYF.

J is TRBJ2-1 and V is TRBV25-1; D perhaps matches TRBD2 (6 bases). V was cut by 2 bases and J by 8 bases, with 19 bases left in between. Germline V gives CDR1 MGHDK, CDR2 SYGVNS. The CDR3 has 16 residues. CDR3 protein: CASSEKTRYKGDEQFF. The CDR3 nucleotides read TGTGCCAGCAGTGAAAAGACTAGATACAAGGGCGATGAGCAGTTCTTC.

For this clone: At the DNA level, this CDR3 is encoded by other sequences in the same sample as well. The CDR3 sequence is CASSLGGENTEAFF. The CDR3 DNA sequence: TGCGCCAGCAGCTTAGGAGGGGAGAACACTGAAGCTTTCTTT. The chain couples TRBV5-1 to TRBJ1-1; D might be TRBD1 (5 bases). The CDR3 is 14 amino acids. In germline, CDR1 is SGHRS, CDR2 YFSETQ. V lost 2 bases and J lost 1, with 9 bases in between.

This chain joins TRBV23-1 and TRBJ2-7; possible D gene TRBD1, 5 bases. TRBV23-1 belongs to the ORF category, with a function that is uncertain. The V end was cut by 11 bases, the J end by 5 bases, with 19 bases between. The CDR3 length is 13 residues. Here the CDR3 DNA reads TGCGCCGACCCGGCAGGGTCACAACACGAGCAGTACTTC. Translation: CADPAGSQHEQYF.

The V call is TRBV28, the J call TRBJ2-3; D ambiguous. The V gene's germline CDR1 is MDHEN and CDR2 SYDVKM. The CDR3 loop spans 16 amino acids. V gave up 4 bases and J gave up 0 bases, with 14 bases separating them. The CDR3 region is CASSSSPALSTDTQYF. The CDR3 DNA is TGTGCCAGCAGTTCCTCTCCGGCGCTTAGCACAGATACGCAGTATTTT.

This chain links TRBV2 with TRBJ2-7; 8 nucleotides line up with TRBD1. This CDR3 is 16 amino acids long. J lost 3 bases, V lost 3 bases, and 10 bases had no gene match. From germline, CDR1 is SNHLY and CDR2 FYNNEI. The chain's CDR3 is CASSDSTGANHYEQYF. CDR3 bases: TGTGCCAGCAGTGACTCGACAGGGGCGAATCACTACGAGCAGTACTTC.

A single count supports this clone. The V gene is TRBV10-3, the J gene TRBJ1-5; D ambiguous. The ends were cut back, 0 bases at V and 6 bases at J, with 15 bases in the middle. The germline V gene encodes CDR1 ENHRY and CDR2 SYGVKD. This CDR3 comprises 16 residues. CDR3 sequence: CAISESGAPGVQPQHF. In DNA, the CDR3 is TGTGCCATCAGTGAGTCTGGCGCCCCTGGGGTTCAGCCCCAGCATTTT.

The chain recombines TRBV20-1 with TRBJ1-1, with no clear D. There are 11 residues in the CDR3. Germline V gives CDR1 DFQATT, CDR2 SNEGSKA (reference sequence). V was trimmed by 1 base and J by 7 bases, leaving 7 bases between them. CDR3 sequence: CSARVLGEAFF. The CDR3 DNA sequence: TGCAGTGCTAGAGTTCTGGGTGAAGCTTTCTTT.

The chain carries TRBV7-8 and TRBJ2-7; perhaps D is TRBD1 or TRBD2 (5 bases each). Trimming took off 5 bases at V and 5 bases at J, with 16 bases between the two ends. This CDR3 has 14 residues. Germline-derived CDR1 and CDR2 are SGHVS and FQNEAQ. The CDR3 DNA is TGTGCCAGCAGCCATCCCGGGACCGGCCACGAGCAGTACTTC. Translating it yields CASSHPGTGHEQYF.

The V gene is TRBV11-3, the J gene TRBJ1-1; D perhaps matches TRBD1 (5 bases). CDR1 is SGHNT, CDR2 YENEEA, per germline. The CDR3 loop spans 13 amino acids. The germline V and J ends were trimmed by 5 bases and 4 bases, with 11 bases remaining between them. The CDR3 sequence is CASSQGALTEAFF. In nucleotides, the CDR3 is TGTGCCAGCAGCCAAGGGGCGCTCACTGAAGCTTTCTTT.

V gene TRBV27 combines with J gene TRBJ2-7; a weak D match, TRBD2 (5 bases). Germline V lookup: CDR1 MNHEY, CDR2 SMNVEV (reference sequence). The CDR3 spans 15 residues. V was trimmed by 3 bases and J by 2 bases, leaving 14 bases between them. The CDR3 sequence is CASSLEEGSAYEQYF. CDR3 sequence (DNA): TGTGCCAGCAGTTTGGAAGAGGGTTCGGCCTACGAGCAGTACTTC.

The V and J genes are TRBV11-2 and TRBJ2-7; D not certain. V was pared by 1 base and J by 1 base, with 8 bases between. From germline, CDR1 is SGHAT and CDR2 FQNNGV. The CDR3 is made up of 14 amino acids. The CDR3 sequence: CASSLGWGSYEQYF. The CDR3 coding sequence is TGTGCCAGCAGCTTAGGGTGGGGATCCTACGAGCAGTACTTC. The whole variable domain, remainder taken from reference TRBV11-2 and TRBJ2-7, is EAGVAQSPRYKIIEKRQSVAFWCNPISGHATLYWYQQILGQGPKLLIQFQNNGVVDDSQLPKDRFSAERLKGVDSTLKIQPAKLEDSAVYLCASSLGWGSYEQYFGPGTRLTVT.

This clone was observed a few times. The rearrangement links TRBV2 to TRBJ1-1; D gene unclear. V gave up 8 bases and J gave up 0 bases, with 25 bases separating them. Germline CDR1 reads SNHLY; CDR2 reads FYNNEI. There are 18 residues in the CDR3. DNA of the CDR3: TGTGCCAGCGGTTCGGTGGAGGACCTACCCTTGTTGAACACTGAAGCTTTCTTT. This gives the protein CASGSVEDLPLLNTEAFF.